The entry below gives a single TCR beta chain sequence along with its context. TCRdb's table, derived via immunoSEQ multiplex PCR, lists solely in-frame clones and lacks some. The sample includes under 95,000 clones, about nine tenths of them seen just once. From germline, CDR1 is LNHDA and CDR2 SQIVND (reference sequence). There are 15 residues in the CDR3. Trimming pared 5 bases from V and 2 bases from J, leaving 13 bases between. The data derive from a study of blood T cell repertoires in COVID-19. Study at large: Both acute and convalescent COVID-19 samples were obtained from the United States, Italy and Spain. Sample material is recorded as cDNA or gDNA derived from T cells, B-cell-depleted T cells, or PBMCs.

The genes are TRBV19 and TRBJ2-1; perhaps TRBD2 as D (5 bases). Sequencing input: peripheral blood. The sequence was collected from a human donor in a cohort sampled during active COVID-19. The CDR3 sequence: CASSPDSSAYNEQFF. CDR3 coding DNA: TGTGCCAGTAGTCCGGACTCCTCCGCCTACAATGAGCAGTTCTTC. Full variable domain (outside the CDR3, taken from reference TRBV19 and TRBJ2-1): DGGITQSPKYLFRKEGQNVTLSCEQNLNHDAMYWYRQDPGQGLRLIYYSQIVNDFQKGDIAEGYSVSREKKESFPLTVTSAQKNPTAFYLCASSPDSSAYNEQFFGPGTRLTVL.